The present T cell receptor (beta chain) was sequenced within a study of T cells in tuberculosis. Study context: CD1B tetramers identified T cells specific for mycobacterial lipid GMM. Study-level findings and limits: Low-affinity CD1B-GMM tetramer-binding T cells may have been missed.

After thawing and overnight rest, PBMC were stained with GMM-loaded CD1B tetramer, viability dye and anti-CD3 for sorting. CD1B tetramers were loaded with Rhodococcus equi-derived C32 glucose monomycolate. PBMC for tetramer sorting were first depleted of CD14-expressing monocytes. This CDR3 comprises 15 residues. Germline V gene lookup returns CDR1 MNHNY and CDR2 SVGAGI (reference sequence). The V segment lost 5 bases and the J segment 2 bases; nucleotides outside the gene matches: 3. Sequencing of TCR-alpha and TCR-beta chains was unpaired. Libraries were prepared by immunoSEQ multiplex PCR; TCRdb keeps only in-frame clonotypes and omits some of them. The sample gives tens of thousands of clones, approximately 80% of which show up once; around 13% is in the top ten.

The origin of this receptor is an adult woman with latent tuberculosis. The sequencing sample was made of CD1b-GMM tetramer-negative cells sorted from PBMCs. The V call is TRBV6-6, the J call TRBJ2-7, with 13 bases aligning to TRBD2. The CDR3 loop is CASSTTSGGPYEQYF. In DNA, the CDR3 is TGTGCCAGCAGTACGACTAGCGGGGGGCCCTACGAGCAGTACTTC.